These 14 T cell receptor beta chains came from one sample sequenced in a study of shared clonotypes between healthy human individuals. Here immunoSEQ multiplex PCR was the method, and the copy in TCRdb shows in-frame clones only, minus some. The repertoire consists of roughly 2,000,000 clones, with around 93% occurring once and the leading ten covering roughly 1.7%. Terminally differentiated effector memory CD45RA+ cells were excluded by CCR7 positive selection of CD45RO-negative cells. Sequenced material: naive CD8+ T cells from PBMCs. All receptors derive from a man younger than 35 in good health. Some clones in this sample may be carry-over from other donors' samples.

DNA of the CDR3: TGTGCCAGCAGCTCCTCCTGGTGGACTAGCGGCCCCTACGAGCAGTACTTC. Its translation: CASSSSWWTSGPYEQYF. The chain couples TRBV11-2 to TRBJ2-7; TRBD2 agrees at 10 bases. Trimming cost V 4 bases and J 2 bases; bases outside gene matches: 11. This CDR3 is built from 17 residues. CDR1 and CDR2 (germline): SGHAT, FQNNGV.

The chain joins TRBV29-1 to TRBJ2-7; 8 nucleotides match TRBD1. The CDR3 runs 12 residues. Germline-derived CDR1 and CDR2 are SQVTM and ANQGSEA. Unmatched junction bases numbered 4, after V lost 7 bases and J lost 2 bases. In nucleotides, the CDR3 is TGCAGCGGGCGGACAGGGACCTACGAGCAGTACTTC. The encoded protein is CSGRTGTYEQYF.

The genes are TRBV7-3 and TRBJ2-2; D is perhaps TRBD1 or TRBD2 (7 bases each). The V end lost 5 bases, the J end lost 6 bases, and 19 bases lay between the germline ends. This CDR3 has 16 amino acids. From germline, CDR1 is SGHTA and CDR2 FQGTGA. In DNA, the CDR3 is TGTGCCAGCAGCCCACCTGCAGGGGGGGGAGCCGGGGAGCTGTTTTTT. Amino acid sequence: CASSPPAGGGAGELFF.

The chain links TRBV6-6 to TRBJ1-5; 9 nucleotides align to TRBD1. Germline V lookup: CDR1 MNHNY, CDR2 SVGAGI (reference sequence). J was trimmed by 7 bases and V by 5 bases; bases with no gene match: 12. This CDR3 has 16 residues. CDR3 sequence reads: CASSPPPDRGEQPQHF. Here the CDR3 DNA reads TGTGCCAGCAGTCCCCCCCCGGACAGGGGTGAGCAGCCCCAGCATTTT.

This chain links TRBV9 with TRBJ1-2, with D unresolved. The germline V gene encodes CDR1 SGDLS and CDR2 YYNGEE. The CDR3 is 13 amino acids. Trimming left V 6 bases short and J 3 bases short, with 12 bases between. The CDR3 reads CASNPGEDYGYTF. CDR3 nucleotides: TGTGCCAGCAACCCCGGGGAGGACTATGGCTACACCTTC.

The gene calls are TRBV2 and TRBJ1-1; D remains unclear. Germline CDR1 is SNHLY and CDR2 is FYNNEI. V was pared by 5 bases and J by 0 bases, with 10 bases between. This CDR3 region has 14 residues. The CDR3: CASSRRIMNTEAFF. The CDR3, as DNA: TGTGCCAGCAGTCGACGGATCATGAACACTGAAGCTTTCTTT.

The genes are TRBV10-3 and TRBJ2-5; TRBD1 aligns across 7 bases. The assigned J gene may be wrong: the sequence end matches TRBJ2-7 better. The CDR3 consists of 12 residues. Germline V gene sequence: CDR1 ENHRY, CDR2 SYGVKD. CDR3 amino acids: CAMGTDSYEQYF. For the CDR3, the DNA is TGTGCCATGGGGACAGACTCATACGAGCAGTACTTC.

The V gene is TRBV5-4, the J gene TRBJ2-5, with unresolved D. Germline CDR1 SGHNT, CDR2 YYREEE (reference sequence). There are 13 residues in the CDR3. With 2 bases removed from V and 1 base from J, the gap between germline ends came to 6 bases. The CDR3 DNA follows: TGTGCCAGCAGCTTACGACCCCAAGAGACCCAGTACTTC. Translating gives CASSLRPQETQYF.

This chain uses TRBV4-3 with TRBJ2-1; D is uncertain. CDR3 length: 17 amino acids. Germline CDR1 is LGHNA and CDR2 is YSLEER. V was shortened by 3 bases and J by 1 base, with 16 bases between the two germline ends. CDR3 sequence: CASSQVAISASYNEQFF. As DNA, the CDR3 is TGCGCCAGCAGCCAGGTCGCTATATCGGCATCCTACAATGAGCAGTTCTTC.

The chain has TRBV7-9 and TRBJ1-1; 7 nucleotides match TRBD1. The V segment lost 1 base and the J segment 0 bases; nucleotides outside the gene matches: 2. CDR1 is SEHNR, CDR2 FQNEAQ, per germline (reference sequence). This CDR3 has 15 amino acids. CDR3 sequence: CASSLEGQLNTEAFF. CDR3 DNA: TGTGCCAGCAGCTTAGAGGGACAGTTGAACACTGAAGCTTTCTTT.

The rearrangement joins TRBV10-3 to TRBJ2-7, with a weak D call TRBD1 (8 bases). CDR1 ENHRY and CDR2 SYGVKD come from the germline V gene. This CDR3 has 15 residues. V was shortened by 7 bases and J by 4 bases, with 20 bases between the two germline ends. This chain's CDR3 is CAITSGAGGGYEQYF. For the CDR3, the DNA is TGTGCCATCACCAGCGGGGCAGGGGGCGGATACGAGCAGTACTTC.

The V gene is TRBV27, the J gene TRBJ2-3, with 9 bases lining up with TRBD1. CDR3 length: 15 residues. Germline trimming cut 1 base from V and 4 bases from J; bases unmatched to any gene: 3. Per germline, CDR1 MNHEY and CDR2 SMNVEV (reference sequence). CDR3 sequence (DNA): TGTGCCAGCAGTTTATGGGGGACAGGGTCAGATACGCAGTATTTT. This sequence encodes CASSLWGTGSDTQYF.

This clone is a singleton in its sample. J is TRBJ1-1 and V is TRBV19, with D unclear. The CDR3 has 13 residues. Trimming took 5 bases from V and 1 from J, leaving 8 bases between them. Germline values: CDR1 LNHDA, CDR2 SQIVND (reference sequence). CDR3 loop: CASSVKGNTEAFF. CDR3 bases: TGTGCCAGTAGTGTCAAGGGGAACACTGAAGCTTTCTTT. Complete variable domain (other parts from reference TRBV19 and TRBJ1-1): DGGITQSPKYLFRKEGQNVTLSCEQNLNHDAMYWYRQDPGQGLRLIYYSQIVNDFQKGDIAEGYSVSREKKESFPLTVTSAQKNPTAFYLCASSVKGNTEAFFGQGTRLTVV.

The rearrangement joins TRBV28 to TRBJ1-1, with TRBD1 matching over 10 bases. CDR1 is MDHEN and CDR2 is SYDVKM in the germline V gene. CDR3 length: 15 amino acids. V lost 7 bases and J lost 10; bases outside the gene matches: 15. The CDR3 loop is CASTVSGGQGMRAFF. In DNA, the CDR3 is TGTGCCAGCACCGTAAGCGGGGGACAGGGGATGCGAGCTTTCTTT.